The 29 T cell receptor beta chains below were found in one sample sequenced in a study of shared clonotypes between healthy human individuals. Sequencing was performed with immunoSEQ multiplex PCR; in TCRdb, only in-frame clones are kept and a portion is missing. Of hundreds of thousands of clones listed, around 77% are singletons. Sequenced: PBMCs. All receptors come from a woman between 35 and 50 years old in good health. Some clones in this sample may be carry-over from other donors' samples.

The chain has TRBV5-6 and TRBJ1-1, with 8 bases matching TRBD1. The CDR3 totals 15 residues. The germline V gene encodes CDR1 SGHDT and CDR2 YYEEEE. The junction had 5 bases not matched to a gene; V was cut back by 3 bases and J by 1 base. CDR3 sequence: CASSSRDRPNTEAFF. In nucleotides, the CDR3 is TGTGCCAGCAGCTCCCGGGACAGGCCGAACACTGAAGCTTTCTTT.

The rearrangement uses TRBV5-4 and TRBJ2-2; TRBD1 or TRBD2 may be the D gene (5 bases each). V gave up 4 bases and J gave up 4 bases, with 11 bases separating them. The CDR3 contains 14 residues. Germline CDR1 and CDR2: SGHNT and YYREEE (reference sequence). Here the CDR3 reads CASSPGTTTGELFF. Here the CDR3 DNA reads TGTGCCAGCAGCCCCGGGACCACCACCGGGGAGCTGTTTTTT.

A single count supports this clone. The chain joins TRBV9 to TRBJ2-1; D gene ambiguous. V was clipped by 0 bases and J by 8 bases, with 21 bases between them. Germline loops: CDR1 SGDLS, CDR2 YYNGEE. This CDR3 has 17 amino acids. This chain's CDR3 is CASSVDLRGITTDEQFF. Here the CDR3 DNA reads TGTGCCAGCAGCGTAGATCTTCGCGGAATCACAACGGATGAGCAGTTCTTC.

The chain carries TRBV10-3 and TRBJ2-3; TRBD2 might be the D (6 bases). Germline CDR1 and CDR2: ENHRY and SYGVKD. V shed 10 bases and J shed 2 bases, with 19 bases lying between them. This CDR3 is built from 15 residues. The CDR3 loop reads CASRTAGPSTDTQYF. CDR3 coding DNA: TGTGCCAGCAGGACCGCGGGGCCATCCACAGATACGCAGTATTTT.

CDR3 nucleotides: TGTGCCAGCAGCCCCGTCGGAGGGTCTAGTGAAGCTTTCTTT. Encoded protein: CASSPVGGSSEAFF. The chain recombines TRBV27 with TRBJ1-1, with D unresolved. The V gene lost 6 bases and the J gene lost 7 bases, with 18 bases spanning the gap. In germline, CDR1 is MNHEY, CDR2 SMNVEV (reference sequence). This CDR3 has 14 amino acids.

The chain recombines TRBV7-9 with TRBJ2-7, with TRBD1 matching 9 bases. CDR3 length equals 15 residues. CDR1 and CDR2 from the germline V gene are SEHNR and FQNEAQ (reference sequence). Losses at the gene ends were 4 bases for V and 6 bases for J; bases not matched to a gene: 10. The CDR3 protein is CASSSRDREGREQYF. CDR3 nucleotide sequence: TGTGCCAGCAGCTCGAGGGACAGGGAAGGTCGCGAGCAGTACTTC. Full variable domain (rest looked up from reference TRBV7-9 and TRBJ2-7): DTGVSQNPRHKITKRGQNVTFRCDPISEHNRLYWYRQTLGQGPEFLTYFQNEAQLEKSRLLSDRFSAERPKGSFSTLEIQRTEQGDSAMYLCASSSRDREGREQYFGPGTRLTVT.

The V and J genes are TRBV28 and TRBJ1-2; 7 nucleotides match TRBD1. V gave up 3 bases and J gave up 4 bases; unmatched junction bases: 8. The CDR3 is 15 amino acids. CDR1 MDHEN and CDR2 SYDVKM come from the germline V gene. This CDR3 reads CASSLNQDRPYGYTF. The DNA for the CDR3 is TGTGCCAGCAGTTTGAACCAGGACAGGCCCTATGGCTACACCTTC.

There are a few counts of this clone. The rearrangement uses TRBV4-1 and TRBJ1-1; D is undetermined. The CDR3 consists of 13 residues. In germline, CDR1 is MGHRA, CDR2 YSYEKL. Trimming shortened V by 0 bases and J by 4 bases, and 6 bases separated the two germline ends. The CDR3 protein is CASSQDEGTEAFF. The CDR3 nucleotides read TGCGCCAGCAGCCAAGATGAGGGCACTGAAGCTTTCTTT.

The V call is TRBV7-8, the J call TRBJ2-3; 11 nucleotides match TRBD2. This CDR3 contains 12 residues. Trimming cost V 8 bases and J 5 bases; bases outside gene matches: 0. CDR1 and CDR2 from the germline V gene are SGHVS and FQNEAQ. CDR3 DNA: TGTGCCAGCGGACTAGCGGGAGATACGCAGTATTTT. Translating it yields CASGLAGDTQYF.

The chain combines TRBV27 with TRBJ2-1; D is unresolved. Germline V gives CDR1 MNHEY, CDR2 SMNVEV (reference sequence). The CDR3 consists of 19 residues. The V end was cut by 2 bases, the J end by 2 bases, with 22 bases between. CDR3 amino acids: CASSLIGPANSMAYNEQFF. The CDR3 DNA is TGTGCCAGCAGTTTAATTGGTCCGGCGAATTCTATGGCCTACAATGAGCAGTTCTTC.

This chain joins TRBV27 and TRBJ2-7, with 7 bases fitting TRBD1. The V gene's germline CDR1 is MNHEY and CDR2 SMNVEV (reference sequence). Unmatched junction bases numbered 6, after V lost 4 bases and J lost 3 bases. The CDR3 contains 14 residues. The CDR3 sequence is CASSYGTDNYEQYF. In DNA form, the CDR3 reads TGTGCCAGCAGTTACGGGACAGATAACTACGAGCAGTACTTC.

Concerning this clone itself: This is likely a read error, given that the CDR3 carries no conserved phenylalanine or tryptophan at its end. This chain uses TRBV29-1 with TRBJ1-1; D may be TRBD1 (5 bases). V dropped 4 bases and J dropped 1 base, with 13 bases sitting between them. The germline V gene encodes CDR1 SQVTM and CDR2 ANQGSEA. The CDR3 loop spans 14 amino acids. The CDR3: CSVVSGASNTEAFI. For the CDR3, the DNA is TGCAGCGTTGTCTCCGGGGCGTCGAACACTGAAGCTTTCATT.

On this clone itself: The same CDR3 is also encoded by other DNA sequences in this sample. The V gene is TRBV29-1, the J gene TRBJ2-3; perhaps TRBD2 as D (6 bases). The CDR3 length is 12 residues. Trimming took off 6 bases at V and 2 bases at J, with 9 bases between the two ends. CDR1 is SQVTM and CDR2 is ANQGSEA in the germline V gene. This CDR3 reads CSVLADTDTQYF. The CDR3 coding sequence is TGCAGCGTATTAGCGGACACAGATACGCAGTATTTT.

The chain links TRBV5-1 to TRBJ2-1, with a weak D call TRBD1 (6 bases). The CDR3 has 14 amino acids. Germline CDR1 SGHRS, CDR2 YFSETQ. Trimming left V 4 bases short and J 5 bases short, with 13 bases between. The CDR3 region is CASSPWTDNNEQFF. The CDR3 nucleotides are TGCGCCAGCAGCCCCTGGACAGATAACAATGAGCAGTTCTTC.

This clone was recorded many times. This chain connects TRBV25-1 to TRBJ1-2; D uncertain. This CDR3 is 12 amino acids long. The germline V and J ends were trimmed by 10 bases and 2 bases, with 11 bases remaining between them. CDR1 and CDR2 (germline): MGHDK, SYGVNS. The CDR3 loop reads CATSYDNYGYTF. The CDR3 DNA follows: TGTGCCACCTCTTACGACAACTATGGCTACACCTTC.

Concerning this clone itself: One junction end disagrees with the germline gene, perhaps due to a read error. The genes are TRBV7-7 and TRBJ2-5; 10 bases match TRBD2. The germline V gene encodes CDR1 SSHAT and CDR2 FNYEAQ (reference sequence). This CDR3 has 18 residues. The CDR3 coding sequence is TGTGCTAGCAGCCCTGGGACTAGCGCTTCAGCCACTCAAGAGACCCAGTACTTC. Encoded protein: CASSPGTSASATQETQYF.

This clone came up once. The chain recombines TRBV7-9 with TRBJ2-7, with D tentatively TRBD1 (5 bases). Trimming stripped 5 bases from V and 5 bases from J, with 10 bases between. Germline V gives CDR1 SEHNR, CDR2 FQNEAQ (reference sequence). This CDR3 contains 12 residues. The CDR3 DNA reads TGTGCCAGCAGCGTACAGGTCCACGAGCAGTACTTC. Translating gives CASSVQVHEQYF.

V and J are TRBV7-8 and TRBJ1-1; D uncertain. The CDR3 spans 14 residues. Germline V gives CDR1 SGHVS, CDR2 FQNEAQ. V dropped 3 bases and J dropped 1 base, with 9 bases sitting between them. The CDR3 sequence is CASSFFWGNTEAFF. In nucleotides, the CDR3 is TGTGCCAGCAGCTTTTTTTGGGGGAACACTGAAGCTTTCTTT. The variable domain in full, completed from reference TRBV7-8 and TRBJ1-1, reads GAGVSQSPRYKVAKRGQDVALRCDPISGHVSLFWYQQALGQGPEFLTYFQNEAQLDKSGLPSDRFFAERPEGSVSTLKIQRTQQEDSAVYLCASSFFWGNTEAFFGQGTRLTVV.

This clone was found once. CDR3 loop: CASSLVGVAGANVLTF. The CDR3 DNA is TGTGCCAGCAGCTTAGTGGGGGTAGCTGGGGCCAACGTCCTGACTTTC. The chain carries TRBV7-2 and TRBJ2-6; D could derive from TRBD1 or TRBD2 (5 bases each). CDR1 and CDR2 from the germline V gene are SGHTA and FQGNSA. V was trimmed by 1 base and J by 2 bases, leaving 9 bases between them. The CDR3 is 16 amino acids.

The V call is TRBV29-1, the J call TRBJ1-2, with D hard to call. The germline V gene encodes CDR1 SQVTM and CDR2 ANQGSEA. The ends were cut back, 3 bases at V and 5 bases at J, with 13 bases in the middle. This CDR3 contains 13 residues. The CDR3 loop is CSVELTAQYGYTF. For the CDR3, the DNA is TGCAGCGTTGAGTTAACAGCCCAATATGGCTACACCTTC.

In this sample, this clone turned up a few times. V and J are TRBV7-8 and TRBJ1-3; D is uncertain. Trimming pared 1 base from V and 2 bases from J, leaving 6 bases between. Per the germline V gene, CDR1 is SGHVS and CDR2 is FQNEAQ. This CDR3 is built from 14 residues. The CDR3 bases are TGTGCCAGCAGCTTAGGAACTACTGGAAACACCATATATTTT. Its translation: CASSLGTTGNTIYF.

A remark on this clone: This sequence is one base from a far larger clone and is likely a read error. The sample has other DNA sequences that encode this CDR3 too. The V and J genes are TRBV6-4 and TRBJ1-1; TRBD1 matches 8 bases. CDR3 length equals 14 residues. Germline V gene data show CDR1 as MRHNA and CDR2 as SNTAGT. In nucleotides, the CDR3 is TGTGCCAGCAGTGAGGGACAGGAGAACACTGAAGCCTTCTTT. It translates to CASSEGQENTEAFF.

The chain uses TRBV28 and TRBJ2-7; tentatively, D is TRBD1 (6 bases). CDR3 size: 16 residues. Germline CDR1 reads MDHEN; CDR2 reads SYDVKM. The V end was cut by 2 bases, the J end by 3 bases, with 17 bases between. DNA for the CDR3: TGTGCCAGCAGTTTAGAGGGGGTGGGGCGTCACTACGAGCAGTACTTC. Encoded protein: CASSLEGVGRHYEQYF.

This clone was observed at least ten times. This sequence joins TRBV2 and TRBJ2-3, with 14 bases identical to TRBD2. Per the germline V gene, CDR1 is SNHLY and CDR2 is FYNNEI. V trimming: 4 bases; J trimming: 7 bases; junction bases outside the gene matches: 10. The CDR3 totals 17 residues. For the CDR3, the DNA is TGTGCCAGCAGTGGATTGAGACTAGCGGGAGGGCCAAATACGCAGTATTTT. This codes for CASSGLRLAGGPNTQYF.

V usage is TRBV6-1 and J usage is TRBJ1-4; 8 bases align to TRBD1. J was trimmed by 8 bases and V by 6 bases; bases with no gene match: 5. The CDR3 is made up of 13 amino acids. The germline V gene has CDR1 MNHNS and CDR2 SASEGT. In DNA, the CDR3 is TGTGCCAGCAGAGACAGGGGAACCGAAAAACTGTTTTTT. Translated: CASRDRGTEKLFF.

The rearrangement uses TRBV4-1 and TRBJ2-1; 7 bases line up with TRBD1. The CDR3 is 16 amino acids. The ends lost 3 bases at V and 7 bases at J; junction bases unmatched: 12. Per germline, CDR1 MGHRA and CDR2 YSYEKL. CDR3 sequence: CASSHRYGQVNNEQFF. DNA for the CDR3: TGCGCCAGCAGCCATCGGTATGGACAGGTGAATAATGAGCAGTTCTTC.

The genes are TRBV9 and TRBJ2-5; TRBD1 agrees at 9 bases. CDR1 and CDR2 (germline): SGDLS, YYNGEE. The CDR3 length is 14 residues. With V trimmed by 3 bases and J by 5 bases, 5 bases remained unmatched. The CDR3 bases are TGTGCCAGCAGCGCCGACAGGGGGGGCGAGACCCAGTACTTC. Residues: CASSADRGGETQYF. The full variable domain, completed using reference TRBV9 and TRBJ2-5, is DSGVTQTPKHLITATGQRVTLRCSPRSGDLSVYWYQQSLDQGLQFLIQYYNGEERAKGNILERFSAQQFPDLHSELNLSSLELGDSALYFCASSADRGGETQYFGPGTRLLVL.

This chain links TRBV19 with TRBJ2-2; a possible D gene is TRBD1 (6 bases). Germline loops: CDR1 LNHDA, CDR2 SQIVND (reference sequence). Trimming took off 7 bases at V and 1 base at J, with 13 bases between the two ends. The CDR3 spans 15 residues. The CDR3 loop reads CASTPGQVNTGELFF. CDR3 DNA: TGTGCCAGTACCCCGGGACAAGTGAACACCGGGGAGCTGTTTTTT.

The chain has TRBV7-3 and TRBJ2-1, with 9 bases fitting TRBD2. This CDR3 is 13 amino acids long. Germline values: CDR1 SGHTA, CDR2 FQGTGA. J was trimmed by 9 bases and V by 5 bases; bases with no gene match: 5. The CDR3 coding sequence is TGTGCCAGCAGCCCCGGGACTAGCTTTGAGCAGTTCTTC. Amino acids: CASSPGTSFEQFF.